The 26 T cell receptor beta chains reported below all come from one sample, sequenced in a study of T cells in Graves' hyperthyroidism and ophthalmopathy. RNA transcripts provided the source from which TCR beta CDR3 regions were amplified. Primed by the HTBI set, a first-round RT-PCR was run on the TCR CDR3. TCRdb reprocessed the multiplex PCR reads via MiXCR and lists one record per CDR3 protein. The sample gives hundreds of thousands of distinct CDR3 sequences, 11% to 15% of which show up once; 10% is in the top ten. The sample comprised blood. The receptors originated from a woman aged 18-29 years with Graves' hyperthyroidism.

The chain carries TRBV7-2 and TRBJ1-2, with D unclear. CDR1 is SGHTA, CDR2 FQGNSA, per germline. V lost 1 base and J lost 2, with 8 bases in between. This CDR3 has 14 residues. This CDR3 is CASSLGGNNYGYTF. Here the CDR3 DNA reads TGTGCCAGCAGCTTAGGAGGAAACAACTATGGCTACACCTTC.

This clonotype occurred a few times. The chain has TRBV9 and TRBJ1-5; TRBD1 is a possible D gene (6 bases). Germline CDR1 is SGDLS and CDR2 is YYNGEE. The CDR3 consists of 14 residues. The V end lost 6 bases, the J end lost 3 bases, and 13 bases lay between the germline ends. In nucleotides, the CDR3 is TGTGCCAGCACTCCAGGGGACAACAATCAGCCCCAGCATTTT. Translation gives CASTPGDNNQPQHF. Full variable domain (remainder filled in from reference TRBV9 and TRBJ1-5): DSGVTQTPKHLITATGQRVTLRCSPRSGDLSVYWYQQSLDQGLQFLIQYYNGEERAKGNILERFSAQQFPDLHSELNLSSLELGDSALYFCASTPGDNNQPQHFGDGTRLSIL.

J is TRBJ2-7 and V is TRBV9, with 7 bases lining up with TRBD2. CDR1 is SGDLS, CDR2 YYNGEE, per germline. This CDR3 has 15 amino acids. J was trimmed by 3 bases and V by 5 bases; bases with no gene match: 11. The CDR3 sequence: CASSPRWEGIYEQYF. The CDR3 DNA reads as TGTGCCAGCAGTCCTAGGTGGGAGGGTATCTACGAGCAGTACTTC.

This clonotype has a count of ten or more. V usage is TRBV27 and J usage is TRBJ2-7; unclear D gene. The germline V gene encodes CDR1 MNHEY and CDR2 SMNVEV (reference sequence). This CDR3 spans 14 amino acids. V lost 2 bases to trimming and J lost 2 bases, with 10 bases between them. CDR3 amino acids: CASSLGGRPYEQYF. CDR3 bases: TGTGCCAGCAGTTTAGGCGGAAGACCCTACGAGCAGTACTTC.

This clonotype was found a few times. The rearrangement uses TRBV3-1 and TRBJ2-2; TRBD2 might be the D (5 bases). Per germline, CDR1 LGHDT and CDR2 YNNKEL (reference sequence). The CDR3 runs to 16 residues. The germline V and J ends were trimmed by 5 bases and 6 bases, with 19 bases remaining between them. The CDR3 DNA sequence: TGTGCCAGCAGCGAAAGGACGGGGAGACGGCCCGGGGAGCTGTTTTTT. It encodes CASSERTGRRPGELFF.

This clonotype was recorded many times. The chain joins TRBV7-2 to TRBJ2-1; D uncertain. This CDR3 comprises 13 residues. CDR1 SGHTA and CDR2 FQGNSA come from the germline V gene. The ends were cut back, 3 bases at V and 10 bases at J, with 13 bases in the middle. The CDR3 here is CASSFHLPPEQFF. CDR3 coding DNA: TGTGCCAGCAGCTTCCACCTTCCCCCCGAGCAGTTCTTC. Full variable domain (outside the CDR3, taken from reference TRBV7-2 and TRBJ2-1): GAGVSQSPSNKVTEKGKDVELRCDPISGHTALYWYRQSLGQGLEFLIYFQGNSAPDKSGLPSDRFSAERTGGSVSTLTIQRTQQEDSAVYLCASSFHLPPEQFFGPGTRLTVL.

J is TRBJ1-1 and V is TRBV5-1; no clear D. Trimming removed 2 bases from V and 3 bases from J, with 11 bases in between. This CDR3 is built from 14 residues. CDR1 is SGHRS, CDR2 YFSETQ, per germline. The DNA of the CDR3 is TGCGCCAGCAGCTTCTACAGAACTGACACTGAAGCTTTCTTT. This gives the protein CASSFYRTDTEAFF.

This clonotype was counted between two and nine times. The CDR3 region has the DNA TGTGCCAGCAGTGATATAGGCAGGGTGGAGACCCAGTACTTC. Translation: CASSDIGRVETQYF. The V call is TRBV6-1, the J call TRBJ2-5; D is perhaps TRBD1 (5 bases). With 3 bases removed from V and 5 bases from J, the gap between germline ends came to 13 bases. The CDR3 loop spans 14 amino acids. Germline values: CDR1 MNHNS, CDR2 SASEGT.

As to this clonotype: A junction boundary mismatches the germline segment, possibly from a read error. The gene calls are TRBV6-2 or TRBV6-3 and TRBJ2-1; D is unclear. The CDR3 spans 14 residues. Per germline, CDR1 MNHEY and CDR2 SVGEGT. CDR3 coding DNA: TGTGTCAGCACCCCGATAATAGGGTCCGATGAGCAGTTCTTC. This encodes CVSTPIIGSDEQFF.

The chain carries TRBV6-2 or TRBV6-3 and TRBJ2-7; D possibly corresponds to TRBD1 (5 bases). Germline V gives CDR1 MNHEY, CDR2 SVGEGT. The CDR3 spans 13 residues. The V gene lost 4 bases and the J gene lost 5 bases, with 12 bases spanning the gap. For the CDR3, the DNA is TGTGCCAGCAGTTGGGGCCGCCCGGACGAGCAGTACTTC. Residues: CASSWGRPDEQYF.

A few counts support this clonotype. V gene TRBV7-9 combines with J gene TRBJ1-4, with D perhaps TRBD1 (5 bases). The V and J ends lost 3 bases and 2 bases respectively, with 10 bases between them. CDR1 and CDR2 from the germline V gene are SEHNR and FQNEAQ (reference sequence). The CDR3 has 15 residues. CDR3 nucleotide sequence: TGTGCCAGCAGCTTGCCCGGGACTACTAATGAAAAACTGTTTTTT. Protein sequence: CASSLPGTTNEKLFF.

This clonotype was counted a few times. The V and J genes are TRBV27 and TRBJ2-3; D not certain. The germline V and J ends were trimmed by 1 base and 6 bases, with 8 bases remaining between them. The CDR3 spans 13 residues. Germline V CDR1 and CDR2: MNHEY, SMNVEV (reference sequence). CDR3 in DNA: TGTGCCAGCAGTTTATATCTACGGGATACGCAGTATTTT. Protein: CASSLYLRDTQYF.

This clonotype was counted at least ten times. Here the CDR3 omits its conserved ending phenylalanine or tryptophan, so a read error is the likely source. V gene TRBV6-2 or TRBV6-3 combines with J gene TRBJ1-1, with D perhaps TRBD1 (5 bases). The CDR3 spans 15 residues. From germline, CDR1 is MNHEY and CDR2 SVGEGT. V was pared by 2 bases and J by 0 bases, with 10 bases between. The CDR3 is CASSYRGTLNTEAFL. CDR3 in DNA: TGTGCCAGCAGTTACAGGGGCACCTTGAACACTGAAGCTTTCCTT.

This clonotype was recorded at least ten times. This chain uses TRBV11-2 with TRBJ2-7; D not certain. The CDR3 covers 12 residues. Germline V gene lookup returns CDR1 SGHAT and CDR2 FQNNGV. Trimming stripped 1 base from V and 6 bases from J, with 7 bases between. The CDR3 region has the DNA TGTGCCAGCAGCTTAGGGGTTCGCGAGCAGTACTTC. Protein: CASSLGVREQYF.

This clonotype was detected a few times. The J gene is TRBJ2-3, the V gene TRBV29-1; D remains unclear. The V gene's germline CDR1 is SQVTM and CDR2 ANQGSEA. The CDR3 consists of 12 residues. Trimming took 3 bases from V and 6 from J, leaving 10 bases between them. CDR3 protein: CSVEGMTDTQYF. The CDR3 DNA reads TGCAGCGTTGAGGGAATGACGGATACGCAGTATTTT.

The sample holds many counts of this clonotype. The chain couples TRBV18 to TRBJ2-7, with D possibly called TRBD1 or TRBD2 (6 bases each). The CDR3 has 15 residues. V was pared by 2 bases and J by 2 bases, with 13 bases between. Germline-derived CDR1 and CDR2 are KGHSH and LQKENI. CDR3 residues: CASSPELGGTYEQYF. The CDR3 nucleotides read TGTGCCAGCTCACCAGAACTGGGGGGCACCTACGAGCAGTACTTC. Full variable domain (missing parts from reference TRBV18 and TRBJ2-7): NAGVMQNPRHLVRRRGQEARLRCSPMKGHSHVYWYRQLPEEGLKFMVYLQKENIIDESGMPKERFSAEFPKEGPSILRIQQVVRGDSAAYFCASSPELGGTYEQYFGPGTRLTVT.

This clonotype was seen only a few times. The V call is TRBV6-5, the J call TRBJ2-7; 8 bases match TRBD2. J gave up 2 bases and V 0 bases, and 12 bases lay outside the gene matches. The germline CDR1 and CDR2 sequences are MNHEY and SVGAGI. The CDR3 consists of 18 residues. The chain's CDR3 is CASSYSVTTSGTPYEQYF. The CDR3 coding sequence is TGTGCCAGCAGTTACTCCGTTACCACTAGCGGTACACCCTACGAGCAGTACTTC.

This clonotype was counted ten times or more. The chain couples TRBV6-1 to TRBJ2-7, with 8 bases lining up with TRBD1. V trimming: 6 bases; J trimming: 1 base; junction bases outside the gene matches: 5. The CDR3 totals 14 residues. Germline loops: CDR1 MNHNS, CDR2 SASEGT. CDR3 in DNA: TGTGCCAGCAGCCAGACAGGGGAGTCCTACGAGCAGTACTTC. As protein: CASSQTGESYEQYF.

The rearrangement uses TRBV3-1 and TRBJ2-1, with a possible D match to TRBD2 (5 bases). V dropped 6 bases and J dropped 8 bases, with 14 bases sitting between them. CDR3 length: 13 residues. Per germline, CDR1 LGHDT and CDR2 YNNKEL (reference sequence). The CDR3 reads CASSPDYPDEQFF. CDR3 sequence (DNA): TGTGCCAGCAGTCCCGACTATCCGGATGAGCAGTTCTTC.

Ten or more counts support this clonotype. The V gene is TRBV7-2, the J gene TRBJ1-1, with TRBD1 as a possible D gene (5 bases). CDR1 is SGHTA, CDR2 FQGNSA, per germline. This CDR3 has 14 residues. V lost 2 bases and J 3 bases, leaving 10 bases between the germline ends. CDR3 DNA sequence: TGTGCCAGCAGCTTAACAAGGGGTGACACTGAAGCTTTCTTT. Residues: CASSLTRGDTEAFF.

This clonotype has only a few counts. The V and J genes are TRBV7-9 and TRBJ2-7; 7 bases fit TRBD2. Trimming took 3 bases from V and 5 from J; bases not matched to a gene: 4. Germline V gene sequence: CDR1 SEHNR, CDR2 FQNEAQ (reference sequence). This CDR3 spans 13 amino acids. The chain's CDR3 is CASSFTSVDEQYF. Here the CDR3 DNA reads TGTGCCAGCAGCTTCACTAGCGTCGACGAGCAGTACTTC.

Only a few counts were recorded for this clonotype. This chain connects TRBV30 to TRBJ2-5; perhaps TRBD2 as D (6 bases). The CDR3 contains 16 residues. The V end was cut by 3 bases, the J end by 0 bases, with 17 bases between. Germline V gene data show CDR1 as GTSNPN and CDR2 as SVGIG (reference sequence). The CDR3 loop reads CAWRPRDSKYQETQYF. The CDR3 DNA is TGTGCCTGGAGGCCCCGGGACTCCAAGTACCAAGAGACCCAGTACTTC.

This clonotype came up a few times. V is TRBV7-8 and J is TRBJ2-2, with a tentative D call TRBD1 (6 bases). Germline CDR1 is SGHVS and CDR2 is FQNEAQ. This CDR3 contains 16 residues. V lost 2 bases, J lost 5 bases, and 15 bases lay in between. The CDR3 bases are TGTGCCAGCAGCTTATTTGGGGGCTTTTGGACCGGGGAGCTGTTTTTT. Protein product: CASSLFGGFWTGELFF.

The gene calls are TRBV2 and TRBJ2-2, with TRBD1 matching over 7 bases. With V trimmed by 5 bases and J by 8 bases, 8 bases remained unmatched. The CDR3 totals 14 residues. Germline assignment: CDR1 SNHLY and CDR2 FYNNEI. For the CDR3, the DNA is TGTGCCAGCAGTTTGGACAGGAGTGAAGGGGAGCTGTTTTTT. It specifies CASSLDRSEGELFF. Filled out from reference TRBV2 and TRBJ2-2, the complete variable domain reads EPEVTQTPSHQVTQMGQEVILRCVPISNHLYFYWYRQILGQKVEFLVSFYNNEISEKSEIFDDQFSVERPDGSNFTLKIRSTKLEDSAMYFCASSLDRSEGELFFGEGSRLTVL.

In this sample, this clonotype turned up many times. The chain couples TRBV10-3 to TRBJ2-7; 7 nucleotides align to TRBD1. CDR1 is ENHRY and CDR2 is SYGVKD in the germline V gene. This CDR3 region has 14 residues. After removal of 6 bases from V and 0 bases from J, the junction contained 5 bases not matched to a gene. The CDR3 sequence: CAISPRDSSYEQYF. CDR3 DNA sequence: TGTGCCATCAGCCCCCGGGACAGCTCCTACGAGCAGTACTTC.

There are a few counts of this clonotype. This chain connects TRBV29-1 to TRBJ2-5, with D possibly being TRBD1 (5 bases). With 8 bases removed from V and 1 base from J, the gap between germline ends came to 14 bases. The CDR3 spans 13 residues. CDR1 and CDR2 (germline): SQVTM, ANQGSEA. The DNA for the CDR3 is TGCAGCATCCCTAGGGGAATCCAAGAGACCCAGTACTTC. Protein sequence: CSIPRGIQETQYF. Full variable domain (missing parts from reference TRBV29-1 and TRBJ2-5): SAVISQKPSRDICQRGTSLTIQCQVDSQVTMMFWYRQQPGQSLTLIATANQGSEATYESGFVIDKFPISRPNLTFSTLTVSNMSPEDSSIYLCSIPRGIQETQYFGPGTRLLVL.